This T cell receptor beta chain is drawn from a study of human thymus T cells. It was from resections taken during corrective heart surgery that the thymus tissue came. Germline values: CDR1 LNHDA, CDR2 SQIVND (reference sequence). Between the trimmed V and J ends, which lost 1 base and 1 base, there was a span of 7 bases. This CDR3 comprises 14 residues. Repertoires were generated with immunoSEQ multiplex PCR, while TCRdb's copy carries only in-frame clones and drops some. The profile shows tens of thousands of clones, roughly 96% of them singletons. The gene calls are TRBV19 and TRBJ1-2; D not resolved. The TCR was taken from a boy in the first two years of life with a congenital heart defect but otherwise immunologically healthy. The source material was thymus tissue. The CDR3 nucleotides are TGTGCCAGTAGTATAGTGGAGATTAACTATGGCTACACCTTC. Its protein product is CASSIVEINYGYTF.